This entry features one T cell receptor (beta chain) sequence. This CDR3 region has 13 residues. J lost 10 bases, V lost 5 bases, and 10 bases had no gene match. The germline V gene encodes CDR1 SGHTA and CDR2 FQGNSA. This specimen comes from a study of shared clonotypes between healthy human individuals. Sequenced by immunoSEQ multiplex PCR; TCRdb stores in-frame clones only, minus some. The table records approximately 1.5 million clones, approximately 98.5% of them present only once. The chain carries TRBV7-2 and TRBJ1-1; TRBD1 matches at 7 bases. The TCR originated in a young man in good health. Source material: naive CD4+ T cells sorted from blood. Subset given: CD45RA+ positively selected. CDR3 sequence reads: CASSRYPGQPAFF. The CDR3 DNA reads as TGTGCCAGCAGCCGCTACCCGGGACAGCCAGCTTTCTTT.